The 19 T cell receptor beta chains reported below all come from one sample, sequenced in a study of T cell responses to AZD1222 COVID-19 vaccine. Repertoires were generated with immunoSEQ multiplex PCR, while TCRdb's copy carries only in-frame clones and drops some. The sample consists of roughly 170,000 clones, around nine tenths of them appearing once. The sample in question was peripheral blood, obtained on day 0 of AZD1222 vaccination. The receptors were sampled from an adult in good health.

V gene TRBV21-1 combines with J gene TRBJ2-3; the table's TRBD2 call for D was not verified on the DNA. TRBV21-1 represents a pseudogene. This CDR3 spans 18 amino acids. The chain's CDR3 is CASSKVFGLARSTDTQYF. CDR3 bases: TGTGCCAGCAGCAAAGTTTTCGGACTGGCTAGATCCACAGATACGCAGTATTTT.

V is TRBV19 and J is TRBJ1-5; no clear D. CDR1 LNHDA and CDR2 SQIVND come from the germline V gene (reference sequence). Trimming shortened V by 2 bases and J by 0 bases, and 8 bases separated the two germline ends. The CDR3 extends over 15 amino acids. The CDR3 sequence: CASSISENSNQPQHF. In DNA form, the CDR3 reads TGTGCCAGTAGTATATCCGAAAATAGCAATCAGCCCCAGCATTTT.

The chain has TRBV7-8 and TRBJ2-1, with 9 bases identical to TRBD2. Germline CDR1 and CDR2: SGHVS and FQNEAQ. The CDR3 is 12 residues long. The J segment lost 13 bases and the V segment lost 1 base, leaving 2 bases of the junction unmatched. The CDR3 nucleotides read TGTGCCAGCAGCTTAGTTAGCGGGAGCCAGTTCTTC. Amino acids: CASSLVSGSQFF.

The rearrangement uses TRBV5-6 and TRBJ2-7; 8 nucleotides agree with TRBD1. Germline CDR1 reads SGHDT; CDR2 reads YYEEEE. This CDR3 comprises 14 residues. V dropped 0 bases and J dropped 3; count of bases not matched to a gene: 2. CDR3 amino acids: CASSLGDRNYEQYF. CDR3 nucleotide sequence: TGTGCCAGCAGCTTGGGGGACAGGAACTACGAGCAGTACTTC.

V gene TRBV7-3 combines with J gene TRBJ2-1; 8 bases match TRBD1. V lost 2 bases, J lost 6 bases, and 3 bases stayed unmatched. The CDR3 has 14 residues. CDR1 SGHTA and CDR2 FQGTGA come from the germline V gene. The CDR3 DNA reads as TGTGCCAGCAGCTTACAGGGGGCTGGCAATGAGCAGTTCTTC. It is translated as CASSLQGAGNEQFF.

CDR3 protein: CASSKYSEYTDTQYF. CDR3 DNA sequence: TGTGCCAGCAGCAAATACAGCGAGTACACAGATACGCAGTATTTT. This sequence joins TRBV21-1 and TRBJ2-3. TRBV21-1 is deemed a pseudogene. This CDR3 contains 15 residues.

This chain connects TRBV3-1 (or the pseudogene TRBV3-2) to TRBJ1-5, with 9 bases matching TRBD1. Germline loops: CDR1 LGHDT, CDR2 YNNKEL (reference sequence). Losses at the gene ends were 4 bases for V and 4 bases for J; bases not matched to a gene: 5. CDR3 size: 15 residues. CDR3 DNA sequence: TGTGCCAGCAGCCTTGGGACAGGGTCAAATCAGCCCCAGCATTTT. It encodes CASSLGTGSNQPQHF.

This sequence joins TRBV25-1 and TRBJ2-7; no definite D call. The CDR3 is made up of 13 amino acids. CDR1 and CDR2 from the germline V gene are MGHDK and SYGVNS. V was cut by 3 bases and J by 1 base, with 7 bases left in between. The CDR3 reads CASSDWQSYEQYF. DNA for the CDR3: TGTGCCAGCAGTGATTGGCAGTCCTACGAGCAGTACTTC.

This sequence joins TRBV28 and TRBJ1-1; D is undetermined. This CDR3 is 12 amino acids long. CDR1 MDHEN and CDR2 SYDVKM come from the germline V gene. Trimming took off 11 bases at V and 8 bases at J, with 18 bases between the two ends. This CDR3 reads CAGTSRNSEAFF. CDR3 nucleotides: TGTGCCGGCACTAGCAGGAACTCGGAAGCTTTCTTT.

The chain combines TRBV10-3 with TRBJ2-7; D unclear. The CDR3 contains 15 residues. The germline V gene encodes CDR1 ENHRY and CDR2 SYGVKD. The germline V and J ends were trimmed by 0 bases and 2 bases, with 11 bases remaining between them. The CDR3 DNA reads as TGTGCCATCAGTGAGTCTAAGTCCGATACCTACGAGCAGTACTTC. The encoded protein is CAISESKSDTYEQYF.

The chain carries TRBV9 and TRBJ1-2; D ambiguous. The CDR3 is 13 residues long. CDR1 and CDR2 (germline): SGDLS, YYNGEE. V was cut by 0 bases and J by 2 bases, with 5 bases left in between. The CDR3 loop reads CASSVAENYGYTF. For the CDR3, the DNA is TGTGCCAGCAGCGTAGCTGAGAACTATGGCTACACCTTC.

This chain links TRBV28 with TRBJ1-4, with TRBD1 matching 9 bases. The CDR3 is 15 residues long. V lost 4 bases to trimming and J lost 4 bases; unmatched junction nucleotides: 4. Germline V gives CDR1 MDHEN, CDR2 SYDVKM. In nucleotides, the CDR3 is TGTGCCAGCAGTTCCACAGGGGGCATTAATGAAAAACTGTTTTTT. It yields the protein CASSSTGGINEKLFF.

This clone was counted between two and nine times. The chain uses TRBV3-1 (or the pseudogene TRBV3-2) and TRBJ2-3; D is perhaps TRBD1 (6 bases). The CDR3 covers 17 residues. V gave up 4 bases and J gave up 0 bases, with 17 bases separating them. The germline V gene encodes CDR1 LGHDT and CDR2 YNNKEL (reference sequence). In nucleotides, the CDR3 is TGTGCCAGCAGCCCCCCAGTGGTGGGGGCCAGCACAGATACGCAGTATTTT. This encodes CASSPPVVGASTDTQYF.

CDR3 residues: CASSSGQGDFNEQFF. In DNA form, the CDR3 reads TGTGCCAGCAGCTCGGGACAGGGGGATTTCAATGAGCAGTTCTTC. This chain connects TRBV5-4 to TRBJ2-1; 11 nucleotides line up with TRBD1. V lost 3 bases and J lost 6; bases outside the gene matches: 5. The CDR3 is 15 residues long. Germline V gene lookup returns CDR1 SGHNT and CDR2 YYREEE (reference sequence).

The chain joins TRBV6-2 or TRBV6-3 to TRBJ2-1; TRBD1 agrees at 8 bases. The CDR3 totals 15 residues. CDR1 and CDR2 (germline): MNHEY, SVGEGT. V lost 1 base, J lost 8 bases, and 7 bases stayed unmatched. The CDR3 loop reads CASSYFSAGGHEQFF. CDR3 DNA: TGTGCCAGCAGTTACTTCTCGGCAGGGGGCCATGAGCAGTTCTTC.

This chain connects TRBV7-9 to TRBJ2-2; D unresolved. There are 13 residues in the CDR3. V lost 4 bases and J 7 bases, leaving 10 bases between the germline ends. Germline V gene sequence: CDR1 SEHNR, CDR2 FQNEAQ (reference sequence). In nucleotides, the CDR3 is TGTGCCAGCAGCTCTGGGTTTGGCGGGGAGCTGTTTTTT. This codes for CASSSGFGGELFF.

The chain combines TRBV28 with TRBJ1-2; 10 nucleotides match TRBD1. The trim removed 3 bases at V and 5 bases at J, leaving 15 bases unmatched. Looked up from germline, CDR1 is MDHEN and CDR2 is SYDVKM. The length of the CDR3 is 18 residues. CDR3 DNA sequence: TGTGCCAGCAGTTTTTCCGCCCAGACAGGGGGCTGGTGGTATGGCTACACCTTC. Protein: CASSFSAQTGGWWYGYTF.

The chain recombines TRBV7-9 with TRBJ2-5; D call uncertain. Looked up from germline, CDR1 is SEHNR and CDR2 is FQNEAQ (reference sequence). The CDR3 extends over 13 amino acids. V lost 6 bases and J lost 2, with 10 bases in between. The CDR3 loop is CASSLVLQETQYF. The CDR3 nucleotides read TGTGCCAGCAGTCTCGTCCTTCAAGAGACCCAGTACTTC.

This clone was counted only a few times. This chain joins TRBV5-6 and TRBJ2-7, with 10 bases fitting TRBD1. Per the germline V gene, CDR1 is SGHDT and CDR2 is YYEEEE. V lost 7 bases and J lost 2; bases outside the gene matches: 6. The CDR3 is 14 residues long. Written as DNA, the CDR3 is TGTGCCAGCTTAGGGACAGGGGACCCCTACGAGCAGTACTTC. It codes for CASLGTGDPYEQYF.